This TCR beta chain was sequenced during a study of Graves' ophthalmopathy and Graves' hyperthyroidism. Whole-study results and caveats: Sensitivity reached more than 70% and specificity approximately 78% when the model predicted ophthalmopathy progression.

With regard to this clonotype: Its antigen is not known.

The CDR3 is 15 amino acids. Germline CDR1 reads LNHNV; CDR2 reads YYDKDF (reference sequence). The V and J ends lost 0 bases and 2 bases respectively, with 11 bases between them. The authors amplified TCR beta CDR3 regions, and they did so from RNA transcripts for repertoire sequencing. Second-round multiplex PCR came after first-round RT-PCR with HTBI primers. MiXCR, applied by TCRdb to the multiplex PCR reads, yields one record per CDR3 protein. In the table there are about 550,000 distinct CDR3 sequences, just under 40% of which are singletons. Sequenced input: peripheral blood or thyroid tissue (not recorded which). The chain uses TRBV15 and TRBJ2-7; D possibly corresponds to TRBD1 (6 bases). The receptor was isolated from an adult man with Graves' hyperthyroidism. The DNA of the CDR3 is TGTGCCACCAGCAGAGAAAAGGGACAAACCTACGAGCAGTACTTC. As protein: CATSREKGQTYEQYF.